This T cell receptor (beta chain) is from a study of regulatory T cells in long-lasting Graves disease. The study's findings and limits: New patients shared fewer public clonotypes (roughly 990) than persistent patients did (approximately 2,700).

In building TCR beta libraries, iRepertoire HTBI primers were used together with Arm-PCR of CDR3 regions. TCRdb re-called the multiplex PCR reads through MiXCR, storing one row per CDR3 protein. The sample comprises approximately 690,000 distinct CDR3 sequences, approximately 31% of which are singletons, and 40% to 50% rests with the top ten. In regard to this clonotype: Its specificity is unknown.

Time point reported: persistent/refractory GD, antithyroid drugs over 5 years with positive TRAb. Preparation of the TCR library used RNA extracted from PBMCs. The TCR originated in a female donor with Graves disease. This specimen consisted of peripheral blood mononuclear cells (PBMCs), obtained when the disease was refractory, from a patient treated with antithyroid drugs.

The CDR3, as DNA: TGTGCCAGCAGCGGGCCTAACAGGGCTGGCTACACCTTC. It yields the protein CASSGPNRAGYTF. The chain is built from TRBV11-2 and TRBJ1-2; D is perhaps TRBD1 (6 bases). The CDR3 sequence is 13 residues long. V was trimmed by 5 bases and J by 7 bases, leaving 14 bases between them. Germline V gene sequence: CDR1 SGHAT, CDR2 FQNNGV.